The 28 T cell receptor beta chains below come from one sample, sequenced in a study of cytomegalovirus exposure and HLA in healthy donors (dated by TCRdb to about 2017). The protocol used for the library was the immunoSEQ multiplex PCR assay. A mixture of 60 forward primers for TCR Vbeta segments and 13 reverse primers for TCR Jbeta segments was used in the multiplex PCR. In its TCRdb copy, this immuneACCESS table keeps in-frame sequences only and misses some clones. Where compared with another copy, unresolved V genes explain less than half of these, and the others have no known cause. The sample data list about 150,000 clones, and 85% of these were observed just once. 1% of the sample goes to the ten largest clones. What was sequenced was PBMCs. All receptors derive from a boy younger than 10 in good health and CMV-seronegative.

The V gene is TRBV29-1, the J gene TRBJ1-5; TRBD1 matches 7 bases. The V segment lost 4 bases and the J segment 7 bases; nucleotides outside the gene matches: 7. Germline-derived CDR1 and CDR2 are SQVTM and ANQGSEA. The CDR3 contains 13 residues. The CDR3 DNA sequence: TGCAGCGTTGGGGCACACAGGGGACAGCCCCAGCATTTT. Translation gives CSVGAHRGQPQHF. Looking up the rest from reference TRBV29-1 and TRBJ1-5 gives the full variable domain: SAVISQKPSRDICQRGTSLTIQCQVDSQVTMMFWYRQQPGQSLTLIATANQGSEATYESGFVIDKFPISRPNLTFSTLTVSNMSPEDSSIYLCSVGAHRGQPQHFGDGTRLSIL.

This clone was observed a few times. V and J are TRBV30 and TRBJ2-5, with D possibly matching TRBD1 (6 bases). Germline CDR1 GTSNPN, CDR2 SVGIG (reference sequence). V dropped 4 bases and J dropped 5 bases, with 14 bases sitting between them. This CDR3 is 13 amino acids long. CDR3 region: CAWNFNRGETQYF. In DNA, the CDR3 is TGTGCCTGGAACTTCAATAGGGGGGAGACCCAGTACTTC. Full variable domain (missing parts from reference TRBV30 and TRBJ2-5): SQTIHQWPATLVQPVGSPLSLECTVEGTSNPNLYWYRQAAGRGLQLLFYSVGIGQISSEVPQNLSASRPQDRQFILSSKKLLLSDSGFYLCAWNFNRGETQYFGPGTRLLVL.

This clone was observed a handful of times. The same CDR3 also results from other DNA sequences found in this sample. The genes are TRBV5-1 and TRBJ2-1; D is unresolved. V lost 1 base, J lost 6 bases, and 5 bases lay in between. The CDR3 totals 12 residues. Germline V CDR1 and CDR2: SGHRS, YFSETQ. Written as DNA, the CDR3 is TGCGCCAGCAGCTTGTCCGGCAATGAGCAGTTCTTC. It is translated as CASSLSGNEQFF.

This clone showed up just a few times. The genes are TRBV15 and TRBJ1-1, with 10 bases fitting TRBD1. Germline values: CDR1 LNHNV, CDR2 YYDKDF (reference sequence). The CDR3 extends over 15 amino acids. Trimming removed 1 base from V and 7 bases from J; junction bases left unmatched: 6. Here the CDR3 reads CATSRVGTGANEAFF. The CDR3 nucleotides read TGTGCCACCAGCAGAGTAGGGACAGGGGCGAATGAAGCTTTCTTT.

This chain uses TRBV9 with TRBJ1-1, with D perhaps TRBD1 (6 bases). This CDR3 region has 14 residues. Trimming cost V 3 bases and J 2 bases, with 11 bases left between them. Germline V gives CDR1 SGDLS, CDR2 YYNGEE. The DNA of the CDR3 is TGTGCCAGCAGCGAGGGGGGGGGAAACACTGAAGCTTTCTTT. This sequence encodes CASSEGGGNTEAFF.

The count of this clone is one. The V and J genes are TRBV19 and TRBJ2-1; 7 positions match TRBD1. The germline V gene encodes CDR1 LNHDA and CDR2 SQIVND (reference sequence). The CDR3 sequence is 15 residues long. Germline trimming cut 7 bases from V and 3 bases from J; bases unmatched to any gene: 9. CDR3 in amino acids: CASNKGTANYNEQFF. CDR3 sequence (DNA): TGTGCCAGTAATAAAGGGACAGCTAACTACAATGAGCAGTTCTTC. The variable domain in full, with the rest retrieved from reference TRBV19 and TRBJ2-1, is DGGITQSPKYLFRKEGQNVTLSCEQNLNHDAMYWYRQDPGQGLRLIYYSQIVNDFQKGDIAEGYSVSREKKESFPLTVTSAQKNPTAFYLCASNKGTANYNEQFFGPGTRLTVL.

This clone was counted a single time. The chain carries TRBV7-2 and TRBJ2-1, with TRBD2 matching 9 bases. Germline CDR1 SGHTA, CDR2 FQGNSA. CDR3 length: 14 amino acids. After removal of 4 bases from V and 12 bases from J, the junction contained 10 bases not matched to a gene. CDR3 sequence reads: CASSSSGGPLAQFF. The CDR3 bases are TGTGCCAGCAGCTCCAGCGGGGGGCCACTTGCGCAGTTCTTC.

The chain combines TRBV4-2 with TRBJ2-3; tentatively, D is TRBD1 (5 bases). CDR1 and CDR2 from the germline V gene are LGHNA and YNFKEQ. This CDR3 is 17 amino acids long. Trimming left V 3 bases short and J 4 bases short, with 20 bases between. The CDR3 DNA is TGTGCCAGCAGCCAGACCGTGTGGGGAAAAGGGGCAGATACGCAGTATTTT. Its translation is CASSQTVWGKGADTQYF.

The J gene is TRBJ2-7, the V gene TRBV6-5, with TRBD2 matching over 7 bases. Germline V gives CDR1 MNHEY, CDR2 SVGAGI. V dropped 0 bases and J dropped 2; count of bases not matched to a gene: 7. CDR3 length: 16 residues. The CDR3 DNA follows: TGTGCCAGCAGTTACTCCCCCAGCGGGACCGCCTACGAGCAGTACTTC. Amino acids: CASSYSPSGTAYEQYF.

This clone was observed a handful of times. The CDR3: CASSLGGQGAYGYTF. The CDR3 DNA sequence: TGTGCCAGCAGCTTAGGGGGACAGGGGGCATATGGCTACACCTTC. The gene calls are TRBV7-9 and TRBJ1-2; 12 bases match TRBD1. CDR3 length: 15 residues. Trimming cost V 1 base and J 5 bases; bases outside gene matches: 2. The germline gives CDR1 SEHNR, CDR2 FQNEAQ (reference sequence).

The chain carries TRBV18 and TRBJ2-6, with a tentative D call TRBD1 (6 bases). The CDR3 is 20 amino acids. Germline values: CDR1 KGHSH, CDR2 LQKENI. The V and J ends lost 0 bases and 0 bases respectively, with 18 bases between them. The CDR3 DNA is TGTGCCAGCTCACCACCGAGAATGCACAGGGATAGCTCTGGGGCCAACGTCCTGACTTTC. Its translation is CASSPPRMHRDSSGANVLTF.

The chain recombines TRBV30 with TRBJ2-7, with 11 bases that match TRBD1. Germline V gives CDR1 GTSNPN, CDR2 SVGIG (reference sequence). The CDR3 contains 15 residues. The junction had 6 bases not matched to a gene; V was cut back by 2 bases and J by 3 bases. DNA for the CDR3: TGTGCCTGGAGTAGTGTCGGGACAGGGGGCTACGAGCAGTACTTC. As protein: CAWSSVGTGGYEQYF.

This chain connects TRBV11-2 to TRBJ2-1; the match to TRBD2 covers 10 bases. CDR1 is SGHAT, CDR2 FQNNGV, per germline. Trimming at V came to 4 bases and at J to 9 bases, leaving 9 bases not matched to a gene. The length of the CDR3 is 15 residues. The CDR3 sequence is CASSWGPAGGGEQFF. CDR3 coding DNA: TGTGCCAGCAGCTGGGGCCCAGCGGGAGGGGGTGAGCAGTTCTTC.

The CDR3 here is CAWRQGAGGQLFF. CDR3 sequence (DNA): TGTGCCTGGAGGCAGGGGGCAGGAGGGCAGCTGTTTTTT. The chain couples TRBV30 to TRBJ2-2; 8 positions match TRBD1. J lost 12 bases, V lost 3 bases, and 9 bases had no gene match. CDR1 GTSNPN and CDR2 SVGIG come from the germline V gene (reference sequence). This CDR3 is 13 amino acids long.

This clone was seen just once. This sequence joins TRBV28 and TRBJ1-2; D remains unclear. Germline V lookup: CDR1 MDHEN, CDR2 SYDVKM. This CDR3 comprises 15 residues. Trimming shortened V by 2 bases and J by 5 bases, and 15 bases separated the two germline ends. The CDR3 reads CASSLVQAIVYGYTF. CDR3 DNA: TGTGCCAGCAGTTTAGTGCAGGCGATAGTATATGGCTACACCTTC.

The chain couples TRBV11-2 to TRBJ2-3; D ambiguous. Trimming took off 2 bases at V and 3 bases at J, with 12 bases between the two ends. The CDR3 runs 15 residues. Germline CDR1 SGHAT, CDR2 FQNNGV. The CDR3 loop is CASSLQAPRTDTQYF. For the CDR3, the DNA is TGTGCCAGCAGCTTACAGGCACCCCGGACAGATACGCAGTATTTT.

This clone was counted a few times. J is TRBJ2-5 and V is TRBV6-5; a weak D match, TRBD2 (6 bases). The CDR3 runs to 15 residues. V was pared by 2 bases and J by 4 bases, with 14 bases between. Looked up from germline, CDR1 is MNHEY and CDR2 is SVGAGI. The CDR3 bases are TGTGCCAGCAGTTACCGAGCGGGTCGACTAGAGACCCAGTACTTC. Its translation: CASSYRAGRLETQYF.

The rearrangement uses TRBV14 and TRBJ1-2; D remains unclear. The V gene's germline CDR1 is SGHDN and CDR2 FVKESK. CDR3 length equals 12 residues. Trimming removed 0 bases at V and 13 bases at J, with 12 bases between. For the CDR3, the DNA is TGTGCCAGCAGCCAAGATACTTGGAGCTCCACCTTC. This translates into CASSQDTWSSTF.

This clone occurred a few times. V gene TRBV11-2 combines with J gene TRBJ2-6; 7 bases match TRBD1. Germline V gene lookup returns CDR1 SGHAT and CDR2 FQNNGV. The CDR3 runs 17 residues. Trimming removed 4 bases from V and 0 bases from J; junction bases left unmatched: 6. The CDR3 here is CASSSLDRVSGANVLTF. Here the CDR3 DNA reads TGTGCCAGCAGCTCCCTCGACAGGGTCTCTGGGGCCAACGTCCTGACTTTC.

The J gene is TRBJ2-5, the V gene TRBV18, with D possibly matching TRBD1 (5 bases). There are 15 residues in the CDR3. CDR1 KGHSH and CDR2 LQKENI come from the germline V gene. V was shortened by 3 bases and J by 4 bases, with 15 bases between the two germline ends. The CDR3 DNA reads TGTGCCAGCTCACCGCTCCCCGGGCAGGGAGAGACCCAGTACTTC. Its protein product is CASSPLPGQGETQYF.

The chain employs TRBV7-8 and TRBJ2-7, with D maybe TRBD1 (6 bases). Germline CDR1 reads SGHVS; CDR2 reads FQNEAQ. V was cut by 1 base and J by 2 bases, with 15 bases left in between. The CDR3 runs 16 residues. The CDR3 spells CASSLVPQGKTYEQYF. The CDR3 DNA sequence: TGTGCCAGCAGCTTAGTCCCCCAGGGGAAGACCTACGAGCAGTACTTC.

The V and J genes are TRBV9 and TRBJ2-7, with 8 nucleotides matching TRBD2. Germline V gene lookup returns CDR1 SGDLS and CDR2 YYNGEE. J gave up 5 bases and V 4 bases, and 11 bases lay outside the gene matches. The CDR3 covers 15 residues. The CDR3 coding sequence is TGTGCCAGCAGCCCGAGGATGCTAGCGGGCGACGAGCAGTACTTC. This codes for CASSPRMLAGDEQYF.

The chain employs TRBV29-1 and TRBJ2-3, with a tentative D call TRBD1 (7 bases). CDR1 SQVTM and CDR2 ANQGSEA come from the germline V gene. V was cut by 6 bases and J by 4 bases, with 20 bases left in between. The CDR3 length is 15 residues. The CDR3, as DNA: TGCAGCGTCCCCGTGGGTGGAGGGGGCGCAGATACGCAGTATTTT. Translation gives CSVPVGGGGADTQYF.

Note on this clone: Distinct nucleotide sequences in the sample also encode this CDR3. This chain joins TRBV28 and TRBJ1-5; D is uncertain. Trimming stripped 6 bases from V and 2 bases from J, with 5 bases between. This CDR3 spans 12 amino acids. CDR1 MDHEN and CDR2 SYDVKM come from the germline V gene. CDR3 amino acids: CASRIGNQPQHF. CDR3 nucleotides: TGTGCCAGCAGAATCGGCAATCAGCCCCAGCATTTT.

This clone was counted between two and nine times. The V gene is TRBV5-5, the J gene TRBJ1-5; 7 positions agree with TRBD1. The CDR3 is 17 residues long. Trimming took 4 bases from V and 0 from J; bases not matched to a gene: 10. Germline V gene data show CDR1 as SGHKS and CDR2 as YYEKEE (reference sequence). The CDR3 DNA is TGTGCCAGCAGCCCCAGGACAGGTATTAATAGCAATCAGCCCCAGCATTTT. Its translation: CASSPRTGINSNQPQHF.

The chain uses TRBV28 and TRBJ2-2; 8 nucleotides match TRBD1. Germline CDR1 is MDHEN and CDR2 is SYDVKM. The CDR3 spans 15 residues. V lost 6 bases and J lost 7; bases outside the gene matches: 10. CDR3 nucleotide sequence: TGTGCCAGCAGCCCGCGGACAGGGTACGGCGGGGAGCTGTTTTTT. Translation gives CASSPRTGYGGELFF. Complete variable domain (other parts from reference TRBV28 and TRBJ2-2): DVKVTQSSRYLVKRTGEKVFLECVQDMDHENMFWYRQDPGLGLRLIYFSYDVKMKEKGDIPEGYSVSREKKERFSLILESASTNQTSMYLCASSPRTGYGGELFFGEGSRLTVL.

V usage is TRBV28 and J usage is TRBJ2-2, with 10 bases matching TRBD1. V was clipped by 2 bases and J by 0 bases; unmatched bases: 6. The CDR3 totals 18 residues. The germline V gene has CDR1 MDHEN and CDR2 SYDVKM. In DNA, the CDR3 is TGTGCCAGCAGTTTAAGGACAGGGGGGATAACGAACACCGGGGAGCTGTTTTTT. Its translation: CASSLRTGGITNTGELFF.

This rearrangement joins TRBV7-2 to TRBJ2-2, with TRBD1 matching 7 bases. The CDR3 is 12 residues long. The trim removed 11 bases at V and 6 bases at J, leaving 6 bases unmatched. Germline CDR1 reads SGHTA; CDR2 reads FQGNSA. CDR3 sequence reads: CARWQGAGELFF. Written as DNA, the CDR3 is TGTGCCCGGTGGCAGGGGGCCGGGGAGCTGTTTTTT.